Presented here are 5 T cell receptor beta chains from one specimen sequenced in a study of T cells after yellow fever vaccination. A single record per CDR3 protein comes from TCRdb applying MiXCR to the 5' RACE reads. The data contain 500,000 to 650,000 distinct CDR3 sequences, 12% of them singletons. Here the sequenced sample was PBMCs, taken on the day of the yellow fever booster vaccination. The source is a young man who received the YFV17D yellow fever vaccine.

This clonotype was seen more than once but under ten times. The chain joins TRBV10-2 to TRBJ2-3; 9 bases are a match to TRBD1. The CDR3 contains 15 residues. The V gene's germline CDR1 is WSHSY and CDR2 SAAADI. V dropped 3 bases and J dropped 0; count of bases not matched to a gene: 1. This CDR3 reads CASSEQGASTDTQYF. Written as DNA, the CDR3 is TGCGCCAGCAGTGAACAGGGGGCAAGCACAGATACGCAGTATTTT.

CDR3 sequence (DNA): TGCAGCGTTAGGACAGGGGGCTACGAGCAGTACTTC. Its translation: CSVRTGGYEQYF. V usage is TRBV29-1 and J usage is TRBJ2-7; 10 bases agree with TRBD1. Germline loops: CDR1 SQVTM, CDR2 ANQGSEA. Germline trimming cut 5 bases from V and 3 bases from J; bases unmatched to any gene: 1. The CDR3 has 12 amino acids.

This rearrangement joins TRBV7-9 to TRBJ2-3; D unclear. V shed 5 bases and J shed 3 bases, with 12 bases lying between them. This CDR3 is 14 amino acids long. Germline-derived CDR1 and CDR2 are SEHNR and FQNEAQ (reference sequence). CDR3 nucleotide sequence: TGTGCCAGCAGCCCCGTTGACTTAACAGATACGCAGTATTTT. Translation gives CASSPVDLTDTQYF.

This clonotype turned up a few times. The chain employs TRBV19 and TRBJ2-7; D may be TRBD2 (5 bases). CDR1 LNHDA and CDR2 SQIVND come from the germline V gene (reference sequence). The CDR3 length is 14 residues. The ends were cut back, 3 bases at V and 3 bases at J, with 12 bases in the middle. The CDR3 spells CASSIRSGGYEQYF. CDR3 bases: TGTGCCAGTAGTATTAGGAGTGGAGGCTACGAGCAGTACTTC. The full variable domain, completed using reference TRBV19 and TRBJ2-7, is DGGITQSPKYLFRKEGQNVTLSCEQNLNHDAMYWYRQDPGQGLRLIYYSQIVNDFQKGDIAEGYSVSREKKESFPLTVTSAQKNPTAFYLCASSIRSGGYEQYFGPGTRLTVT.

J is TRBJ1-2 and V is TRBV7-9; D not certain. The V and J ends lost 2 bases and 2 bases respectively, with 6 bases between them. Germline values: CDR1 SEHNR, CDR2 FQNEAQ (reference sequence). This CDR3 contains 13 residues. The chain's CDR3 is CASSLPLNYGYTF. CDR3 DNA sequence: TGTGCCAGCAGCTTACCCTTGAACTATGGCTACACCTTC.